This entry concerns a single T cell receptor (beta chain). Generated by immunoSEQ multiplex PCR, the TCRdb table keeps only in-frame clones and is missing some. The sample holds 220,000 or so clones, around four fifths seen once. The length of the CDR3 is 18 residues. V was shortened by 8 bases and J by 0 bases, with 20 bases between the two germline ends. Looked up from germline, CDR1 is MNHEY and CDR2 is SMNVEV (reference sequence). These data are taken from a study of cytomegalovirus exposure and HLA in healthy donors. Sequencing was performed on PBMCs. The TCR was taken from a woman in her thirties in good health and CMV-seropositive. J is TRBJ2-6 and V is TRBV27, with TRBD1 as a possible D gene (5 bases). The DNA for the CDR3 is TGTGCCAGCTCAAAAAGGGGCAGGGCGGACTCTGGGGCCAACGTCCTGACTTTC. Its protein product is CASSKRGRADSGANVLTF.